These 5 T cell receptor beta chains were all obtained from the same sample, sequenced in a study of cytomegalovirus exposure and HLA in healthy donors. PCR was performed using 60 Vbeta and 13 Jbeta primers. Sequenced by immunoSEQ multiplex PCR; TCRdb stores in-frame clones only, minus some. The sample has about 180,000 clones, around 80% seen once. The sequenced material came from PBMCs. The receptor set was obtained from a man aged 40-49 years in good health and CMV-seronegative.

The chain combines TRBV5-4 with TRBJ1-6; 8 nucleotides line up with TRBD1. The CDR3 covers 14 residues. The germline V gene encodes CDR1 SGHNT and CDR2 YYREEE (reference sequence). Trimming removed 4 bases from V and 6 bases from J; junction bases left unmatched: 3. Here the CDR3 reads CASSLGQGNSPLHF. CDR3 in DNA: TGTGCCAGCAGCCTAGGACAGGGTAATTCACCCCTCCACTTT.

This chain joins TRBV29-1 and TRBJ2-3, with a possible D match to TRBD1 (6 bases). Germline V gene lookup returns CDR1 SQVTM and CDR2 ANQGSEA. V was cut by 6 bases and J by 6 bases, with 13 bases left in between. This CDR3 comprises 12 residues. CDR3 protein: CSVGSGVDTQYF. In nucleotides, the CDR3 is TGCAGCGTGGGATCAGGGGTTGATACGCAGTATTTT.

The V and J genes are TRBV15 and TRBJ1-1; D remains ambiguous. This CDR3 contains 13 residues. The V end lost 5 bases, the J end lost 1 base, and 8 bases lay between the germline ends. Germline V CDR1 and CDR2: LNHNV, YYDKDF (reference sequence). The CDR3 protein is CATSSIKNTEAFF. CDR3 in DNA: TGTGCCACCAGCTCCATCAAGAACACTGAAGCTTTCTTT. Together with reference TRBV15 and TRBJ1-1, the CDR3 gives the full variable domain: DAMVIQNPRYQVTQFGKPVTLSCSQTLNHNVMYWYQQKSSQAPKLLFHYYDKDFNNEADTPDNFQSRRPNTSFCFLDIRSPGLGDTAMYLCATSSIKNTEAFFGQGTRLTVV.

The chain joins TRBV25-1 to TRBJ2-7; D is unresolved. The CDR3 contains 11 residues. From germline, CDR1 is MGHDK and CDR2 SYGVNS. V gave up 4 bases and J gave up 2 bases, with 3 bases separating them. The CDR3 region is CASSVTYEQYF. The CDR3 nucleotides read TGTGCCAGCAGTGTTACCTACGAGCAGTACTTC.

This chain connects TRBV4-1 to TRBJ1-2, with no clear D. The CDR3 totals 15 residues. Trimming took 1 base from V and 4 from J, leaving 13 bases between them. Per germline, CDR1 MGHRA and CDR2 YSYEKL. The CDR3 region is CASSQGSGDLYGYTF. The CDR3 DNA is TGCGCCAGCAGCCAAGGCTCCGGGGATCTCTATGGCTACACCTTC.